The rows below give T cell receptor beta chains drawn from one sample of a study of shared clonotypes between healthy human individuals. Libraries were prepared by immunoSEQ multiplex PCR; TCRdb keeps only in-frame clonotypes and omits some of them. The sample comprises 2.3 million or so clones, 85% to 95% of which are singletons, and 0.35% to 0.45% rests with the top ten. Sequencing used naive CD4+ T cells from PBMCs. These receptors were taken from a young man in good health. Some clones in this sample may be carry-over from other donors' samples. Each CDR3 is given with its conserved first and last residue. The D gene is left open where the match is weak. A row's size may be missing; if present it is once, few, many or a size class.

V gene,J gene,D gene,clone size,CDR3 protein
TRBV10-2,TRBJ2-3,TRBD2,NA,CASSSPGLAGVGYTQYF
TRBV30,TRBJ2-7,NA,NA,CAWSAGGGYEQYF
TRBV7-2,TRBJ2-1,NA,NA,CASSLAGSIEQFF
TRBV6-5,TRBJ1-4,NA,once,CASRTTDATNEKLFF
TRBV20-1,TRBJ1-2,NA,once,CSALYLGGYTF
TRBV28,TRBJ1-5,NA,NA,CASSRYMGEPFHSNQPQHF
TRBV7-9,TRBJ1-5,NA,NA,CASSFSGQQNQPQHF
TRBV28,TRBJ1-3,NA,NA,CASSLQGAGNTIYF
TRBV18,TRBJ2-5,NA,NA,CASSTGRETQYF
TRBV5-1,TRBJ2-1,NA,NA,CASSLSRTLNNEQFF
TRBV28,TRBJ2-7,TRBD2,NA,CASRLAGPFYEQYF
TRBV18,TRBJ2-1,TRBD1,once,CASSPGQGPYNEQFF
TRBV18,TRBJ2-5,TRBD1,NA,CASSPPDRLKGETQYF
TRBV11-2,TRBJ1-1,NA,NA,CASSSKGGNTEAFF
TRBV6-5,TRBJ2-7,NA,NA,CASSYRRVGYEQYF
TRBV5-5,TRBJ1-3,NA,NA,CASSPQSSGNTIYF
TRBV29-1,TRBJ2-7,NA,NA,CSVERGPYEQYF
TRBV7-6,TRBJ2-2,TRBD2,NA,CASSLVRTSGSGVGTGELFF
TRBV28,TRBJ1-5,TRBD1,NA,CASPPGTELRNQPQHF
TRBV29-1,TRBJ1-3,NA,NA,CSALVDGNTIYF
TRBV9,TRBJ2-3,NA,NA,CASSVGVGSTDTQYF
TRBV2,NA,NA,NA,CASSVGGGSYEQYF
TRBV18,TRBJ2-2,TRBD1,NA,CASSRDRIITGELFF
TRBV4-2,TRBJ1-4,NA,NA,CASSQADRPTNEKLFF
TRBV28,TRBJ2-6,TRBD2,NA,CASSQSGARDGANVLTF
TRBV10-3,TRBJ2-7,TRBD2,NA,CAITNVWGSGTSYEQYF
TRBV5-1,TRBJ2-5,TRBD1,NA,CASSDLQGETQYF
TRBV4-2,TRBJ2-7,NA,NA,CASSQPLSYQAEQYF
TRBV2,TRBJ1-1,TRBD1,few,CASREQGMNTEAFF
TRBV7-3,TRBJ2-1,NA,NA,CASSSDRYNEQFF
TRBV6-1,TRBJ1-4,NA,once,CASSEVGSSNEKLFF
TRBV15,TRBJ2-2,NA,NA,CATSRYGGELFF
TRBV7-2,TRBJ2-1,TRBD2,NA,CASSLVSGRASNEQFF
TRBV28,TRBJ1-5,TRBD1,once,CASRPRDRGLQPQHF
TRBV5-1,TRBJ1-2,NA,NA,CASSLVLPRRQGYTF
TRBV10-3,TRBJ2-6,NA,once,CAIRARSGANVLTF
TRBV7-3,TRBJ2-1,NA,once,CASSTHPGFEQFF
TRBV6-6,TRBJ1-1,NA,NA,CASSSAATNTEAFF
TRBV9,TRBJ2-7,NA,NA,CASSVATGASGAGEQYF
TRBV6-1,TRBJ1-1,NA,NA,CASRQSGVTEAFF
TRBV9,TRBJ2-1,NA,NA,CASLREQFF
TRBV25-1,TRBJ1-3,NA,NA,CASHSSGNTIYF
TRBV16,TRBJ2-1,NA,NA,CASSQAGAIGNEQFF
TRBV4-1,TRBJ1-4,NA,NA,CASSQVVREKLFF
TRBV5-1,TRBJ1-3,TRBD1,NA,CASSTTGGAYGNTIYF
TRBV20-1,TRBJ2-7,NA,NA,CSAGILGEQYF
TRBV7-3,TRBJ2-2,NA,NA,CASSLFLFRPGTPRNTGELFF
TRBV27,TRBJ1-5,NA,NA,CASSLFSGANQPQHF
TRBV18,TRBJ1-3,NA,NA,CASSPSSYSGNTIYF
TRBV30,TRBJ1-2,TRBD1,NA,CAWTKRGLLLYYGYTF
TRBV18,TRBJ1-1,NA,NA,CASSESGTSNTEAFF
TRBV5-1,TRBJ2-1,TRBD1,NA,CASSSGQGTNEQFF
TRBV9,TRBJ2-5,TRBD2,NA,CASSTSGRAGTETQYF
TRBV7-8,TRBJ2-5,TRBD2,once,CASTRTSGRVETQYF
TRBV9,TRBJ2-3,TRBD2,NA,CASSAQSGRADTQYF
TRBV18,TRBJ1-1,TRBD1,NA,CASSPGQGRLTEAFF
TRBV5-6,TRBJ2-6,NA,NA,CASSYVISSGANVLTF
TRBV6-6,TRBJ2-1,NA,NA,CASSYGGTKNEQFF